This TCR beta chain was retrieved from a study of T-cell memory formation after mild COVID-19. A single record per CDR3 protein comes from TCRdb applying MiXCR to the 5' RACE reads. The sample has about 360,000 distinct CDR3 sequences; 13% to 15% are singletons. This clonotype was detected only a few times. The trim removed 5 bases at V and 5 bases at J, leaving 11 bases unmatched. Germline V gives CDR1 SGHVS, CDR2 FQNEAQ. The CDR3 spans 16 residues. Sequencing input: PBMCs or a T cell subset sorted from them (not recorded which). The clonotype was recovered from a man aged 18 to 35 who had mild COVID-19 (a few samples of this study predate the infection). Cell type and time point are not known. The V gene is TRBV7-8, the J gene TRBJ2-1; TRBD1 matches 8 bases. CDR3 DNA sequence: TGTGCCAGCAGCCCCCTTTGGGGACAGGCGAACAATGAGCAGTTCTTC. It is translated as CASSPLWGQANNEQFF.